The 14 T cell receptor beta chains listed next were all sequenced from one sample in a study of blood T cells in healthy people across ages. A second PCR of about 6 to 12 cycles used a sample-barcoded 5' primer and a J-beta primer mix. TCRdb called the 5' RACE reads again in MiXCR, with one record for every CDR3 protein. Seen here are around 1,000,000 distinct CDR3 sequences, about 23% observed once, and the top ten hold less than 0.75%. The same sample was also used in a study of T cells of mothers and their children.

Material for sequencing was blood. The receptors were gathered from a girl aged 2 to 10 in good health.

The genes are TRBV18 and TRBJ1-3; D possibly corresponds to TRBD1 (5 bases). The CDR3 is 13 amino acids. The V gene lost 6 bases and the J gene lost 8 bases, with 14 bases spanning the gap. Germline V gene sequence: CDR1 KGHSH, CDR2 LQKENI. CDR3 DNA sequence: TGTGCCAGCTCTCGGGACGCGCCTGACACCATATATTTT. Translation gives CASSRDAPDTIYF.

The rearrangement links TRBV20-1 to TRBJ2-2; 7 bases match TRBD2. The CDR3 loop spans 15 amino acids. Germline-derived CDR1 and CDR2 are DFQATT and SNEGSKA (reference sequence). V shed 6 bases, J shed 1 base, and the junction held 8 bases outside the gene matches. The CDR3 DNA sequence: TGCAGTGCGACCACAGCGGGGATGAACACCGGGGAGCTGTTTTTT. It codes for CSATTAGMNTGELFF.

This clonotype was seen more than once but under ten times. This chain connects TRBV5-1 to TRBJ2-7; 7 bases are shared with TRBD1. Per germline, CDR1 SGHRS and CDR2 YFSETQ. This CDR3 has 13 residues. After removal of 2 bases from V and 3 bases from J, the junction contained 2 bases not matched to a gene. CDR3 sequence (DNA): TGCGCCAGCAGCTTCGCAGGGGGCTACGAGCAGTACTTC. This encodes CASSFAGGYEQYF.

This rearrangement joins TRBV7-2 to TRBJ2-7; TRBD2 matches at 7 bases. This CDR3 has 13 amino acids. V dropped 2 bases and J dropped 6; count of bases not matched to a gene: 4. Germline values: CDR1 SGHTA, CDR2 FQGNSA. CDR3 DNA: TGTGCCAGCAGCTTATCAGGGAGGGGCGAGCAGTACTTC. It specifies CASSLSGRGEQYF.

Turning to this clonotype: It is likely a read error, because the conserved phenylalanine at the end of the CDR3 is missing. The chain combines TRBV29-1 with TRBJ1-1, with D possibly TRBD1 on 5 matching bases. The V gene lost 2 bases and the J gene lost 1 base, with 11 bases spanning the gap. CDR3 size: 14 residues. CDR1 SQVTM and CDR2 ANQGSEA come from the germline V gene. This CDR3 is CSVELRGRNTEAFL. CDR3 in DNA: TGCAGCGTTGAATTAAGGGGTAGGAACACTGAAGCTTTCCTT.

This clonotype has just a few counts. V gene TRBV27 combines with J gene TRBJ2-3; 10 nucleotides match TRBD2. The V gene's germline CDR1 is MNHEY and CDR2 SMNVEV (reference sequence). The CDR3 length is 19 residues. Trimming took 2 bases from V and 2 from J; bases not matched to a gene: 13. CDR3 nucleotide sequence: TGTGCCAGCAGTTTAATACCGCTAGCGGGGGTCGGTCCCACAGATACGCAGTATTTT. Its protein product is CASSLIPLAGVGPTDTQYF.

This clonotype was detected many times. CDR3 in DNA: TGTGCCAGCAGCGTGGACACCTCCTACGAGCAGTACTTC. It codes for CASSVDTSYEQYF. The chain combines TRBV9 with TRBJ2-7, with D possibly being TRBD1 (5 bases). This CDR3 has 13 amino acids. Germline lookup yields CDR1 SGDLS and CDR2 YYNGEE. Trimming took 2 bases from V and 0 from J, leaving 6 bases between them.

The rearrangement joins TRBV4-1 to TRBJ2-5; no clear D. Trimming removed 1 base at V and 5 bases at J, with 8 bases between. The CDR3 runs to 13 residues. Germline-derived CDR1 and CDR2 are MGHRA and YSYEKL. This chain's CDR3 is CASSQVTVETQYF. CDR3 bases: TGCGCCAGCAGCCAAGTTACTGTGGAGACCCAGTACTTC.

The CDR3 DNA follows: TGCAGCGTTGAGGTCGCGGGACCGAACACTGAAGCTTTCTTT. It yields the protein CSVEVAGPNTEAFF. The chain couples TRBV29-1 to TRBJ1-1; possible D gene TRBD1, 5 bases. The V end lost 3 bases, the J end lost 1 base, and 12 bases lay between the germline ends. The CDR3 extends over 14 amino acids. Germline lookup yields CDR1 SQVTM and CDR2 ANQGSEA.

This clonotype has a handful of counts. The chain combines TRBV6-1 with TRBJ2-7; no clear D. Germline CDR1 MNHNS, CDR2 SASEGT. The CDR3 loop spans 10 amino acids. Trimming stripped 2 bases from V and 10 bases from J, with 6 bases between. This CDR3 reads CASSETLQYF. The DNA of the CDR3 is TGTGCCAGCAGTGAAACCCTCCAGTACTTC.

This clonotype was recorded at least ten times. The rearrangement uses TRBV7-3 and TRBJ2-1; D possibly matches TRBD1 or TRBD2 (5 bases each). The V end lost 2 bases, the J end lost 5 bases, and 13 bases lay between the germline ends. The CDR3 totals 15 residues. Germline V gene lookup returns CDR1 SGHTA and CDR2 FQGTGA. Here the CDR3 DNA reads TGTGCCAGCAGCTTATACGTCTTGGGGGACAATGAGCAGTTCTTC. The encoded protein is CASSLYVLGDNEQFF.

This clonotype was seen a handful of times. The gene calls are TRBV3-1 and TRBJ2-6; D may be TRBD1 (5 bases). The germline V and J ends were trimmed by 2 bases and 0 bases, with 17 bases remaining between them. Per the germline V gene, CDR1 is LGHDT and CDR2 is YNNKEL (reference sequence). This CDR3 is built from 19 residues. The CDR3 nucleotides read TGTGCCAGCAGCCAACCTAGAAGGGGCGAGAGCTCTGGGGCCAACGTCCTGACTTTC. Its translation: CASSQPRRGESSGANVLTF.

This clonotype was recorded a few times. The chain carries TRBV7-9 and TRBJ1-1, with D perhaps matching TRBD1 (5 bases). Germline lookup yields CDR1 SEHNR and CDR2 FQNEAQ (reference sequence). This CDR3 is 15 amino acids long. V lost 4 bases, J lost 1 base, and 13 bases lay in between. CDR3 protein: CASSSRGGRNTEAFF. CDR3 nucleotides: TGTGCCAGCAGCTCCCGGGGGGGACGGAACACTGAAGCTTTCTTT.

The V gene is TRBV18, the J gene TRBJ1-5; 9 nucleotides line up with TRBD1. CDR3 length equals 17 residues. Trimming cost V 6 bases and J 9 bases; bases outside gene matches: 18. The V gene's germline CDR1 is KGHSH and CDR2 LQKENI. This CDR3 is CASSLEGQGGQYLPQHF. CDR3 nucleotide sequence: TGTGCCAGCTCCTTAGAGGGACAGGGTGGGCAGTATCTGCCCCAGCATTTT.